Listed below are T cell receptor beta chains from one sample, sequenced in a study of CD8 T cells in ankylosing spondylitis. TCRdb reanalysed the 5' RACE reads using MiXCR and keeps one entry per CDR3 protein. Seen here are more than 300,000 distinct CDR3 sequences, roughly 10% observed once, and the top ten hold roughly 9.1%. The sample taken for sequencing was blood, either unsorted or a sorted T cell fraction (not recorded which). Receptors were obtained from a female donor with ankylosing spondylitis or in good health (not recorded which). CDR3s include the opening cysteine and the closing phenylalanine or tryptophan. A D gene is named only where the DNA matches it firmly. For some rows the clone size is stated as once, few or many, or as a class when expanded; others skip it.

j_call	clone_size	d_call	v_call	cdr3_nt	cdr3_aa
TRBJ1-3	few	-	TRBV12-3/TRBV12-4	TGTGCCAGCAGAAGGGCTGGAAACACCATATATTTT	CASRRAGNTIYF
TRBJ2-1	few	TRBD2	TRBV5-1	TGCGCCAGCAGCTTGGCCCAATTAGCGGGAGGGGGTGAGCAGTTCTTC	CASSLAQLAGGGEQFF
TRBJ1-3	many	TRBD1	TRBV2	TGTGCCAGCAGTGCAACCGGGACAGGGATGGGAAACACCATATATTTT	CASSATGTGMGNTIYF
TRBJ2-6	-	-	TRBV5-4	TGTGCCAGCAGCTTAGACACGTTCTCTGGGGCCAACGTCCTGACTTTC	CASSLDTFSGANVLTF
TRBJ1-5	many	-	TRBV9	TGTGCCAGCAGCGCAGGACTCAATCAGCCCCAGCATTTT	CASSAGLNQPQHF
TRBJ1-6	many	-	TRBV12-3/TRBV12-4	TGTGCCAGCAGTTTAGCGGGCGGGGTTTCACCCCTCCACTTT	CASSLAGGVSPLHF
TRBJ1-3	few	TRBD1	TRBV7-2	TGTGCCAGCAGCTATAATACCGGGACAGGTGGAAACACCATATATTTT	CASSYNTGTGGNTIYF
TRBJ2-5	-	TRBD2	TRBV20-1	TGCAGTGCTAGATCCTTCTTTTTCGGGGGGGAAGAGACCCAGTACTTC	CSARSFFFGGEETQYF
TRBJ2-4	many	TRBD2	TRBV5-1	TGCGCCAGCACCGCACTAGCGGGAGCTAAAAACATTCAGTACTTC	CASTALAGAKNIQYF
TRBJ2-3	-	-	TRBV5-8	TGTGCCAGCAGCTTGGACGGCACGACAGATACGCAGTATTTT	CASSLDGTTDTQYF
TRBJ1-4	few	-	TRBV6-1	TGTGCCAGCACCCTGGGGGGGCGCGATGAAAAACTGTTTTTT	CASTLGGRDEKLFF
TRBJ2-7	many	-	TRBV7-2	TGTGCCAGCAGCTTAGCGCTCCCCTACGAGCAGTACTTC	CASSLALPYEQYF
TRBJ2-1	-	-	TRBV7-6	TGTGCCAGCAGCTTAATAGCTAGCCGGCTGTCCTACAATGAGCAGTTCTTC	CASSLIASRLSYNEQFF
TRBJ2-7	many	TRBD1	TRBV3-1	TGTGCCAGCAGCCGACAGGGGGGGGACGAGCAGTACTTC	CASSRQGGDEQYF
TRBJ1-1	few	-	TRBV30	TGTGCCTGGATTGGGGGGCGAGTTTTCTTT	CAWIGGRVFF
TRBJ2-1	many	-	TRBV7-9	TGTGCCAGCAGGCAGACAGGCAATGAGCAGTTCTTC	CASRQTGNEQFF
TRBJ1-6	many	TRBD1	TRBV20-1	TGCAGTGCTCAATCCGGGACAGGGGTTTCACCCCTCCACTTT	CSAQSGTGVSPLHF
TRBJ1-1	many	-	TRBV25-1	TGTGCCAGCAGCCCCGGGGGGCGAGCTTTCTTT	CASSPGGRAFF
TRBJ2-3	many	TRBD1	TRBV5-1	TGCGCCAGCAGCCTGGACAGGGTAGGCACAGATACGCAGTATTTT	CASSLDRVGTDTQYF
TRBJ1-4	-	-	TRBV3-1	TGTGCCAGCAGCCAAGATAGGACTACGAATGAAAAACTGTTTTTT	CASSQDRTTNEKLFF
TRBJ2-5	-	TRBD1	TRBV5-1	TGCGCCAGCAGCGTGACAGGGGGCGCGTTGGAGACCCAGTACTTC	CASSVTGGALETQYF
TRBJ2-1	many	TRBD2	TRBV24-1	TGTGCCACCAGTGATTGGACCAGCGGGAGGTATAATGAGCAGTTCTTC	CATSDWTSGRYNEQFF
TRBJ2-3	-	-	TRBV19	TGTGCCAGTAGTATGGCGCGGGGCGGAACAGATACGCAGTATTTT	CASSMARGGTDTQYF
TRBJ1-5	-	TRBD1	TRBV20-1	TGCAGTGCTAGAGCGGACAGGGGGCGTCGCAATCAGCCCCAGCATTTT	CSARADRGRRNQPQHF
TRBJ2-6	-	-	TRBV6-1	TGTGCCAGCAGTGATTTGGGCGCTGGGGCCAACGTCCTGACTTTC	CASSDLGAGANVLTF
TRBJ2-2	-	TRBD2	TRBV3-1	TGTGCCAGCAGCCAAGATCGCTCACTAGCGGGAGGTACCGGCGAGCTGTTTTTT	CASSQDRSLAGGTGELFF
TRBJ2-7	many	TRBD2	TRBV20-1	TGCAGTGCTAGTGGTAGCGGGAGCTCCCTCGAGCAGTACTTC	CSASGSGSSLEQYF
TRBJ2-3	few	TRBD2	TRBV20-1	TGCAGTGCTAGAGATCGGGAGGGAGGGAGACTAGATACGCAGTATTTT	CSARDREGGRLDTQYF
TRBJ2-3	many	-	TRBV5-1	TGCGCCAGCAGCTTGACTGTCCCAGTCGATACGCAGTATTTT	CASSLTVPVDTQYF
TRBJ2-7	-	-	TRBV18	TGTGCCAGCTCACCAAGCGTTCCAGGGCAGCTATACGAGCAGTACTTC	CASSPSVPGQLYEQYF
TRBJ2-1	many	TRBD2	TRBV20-1	TGCAGTGCTTCGGGACTAGCGGGTAGATACAATGAGCAGTTCTTC	CSASGLAGRYNEQFF
TRBJ2-1	many	-	TRBV11-2	TGTGCCAGCAGCCTCCGCTGGGGAGCCGATGAGCAGTTCTTC	CASSLRWGADEQFF
TRBJ2-2	many	-	TRBV20-1	TGCAGTGCTAGGCGAGAGGAGCTGTTTTTT	CSARREELFF
TRBJ2-3	many	TRBD2	TRBV5-1	TGCGCCAGCAGCAAAGTTAGCGGGGGGGCATCAGATACGCAGTATTTT	CASSKVSGGASDTQYF
TRBJ1-5	many	-	TRBV12-3/TRBV12-4	TGTGCCAGCACCCTGAATAGCAATCAGCCCCAGCATTTT	CASTLNSNQPQHF
TRBJ1-5	many	TRBD1	TRBV12-3/TRBV12-4	TGTGCCAGCAGTCAAAACAGGGGTAGCAATCAGCCCCAGCATTTT	CASSQNRGSNQPQHF
TRBJ1-2	few	TRBD1	TRBV5-1	TGCGCCAGCAGCGTCCAGGGGGCCGACTATGGCTACACCTTC	CASSVQGADYGYTF
TRBJ2-3	many	TRBD1	TRBV10-3	TGTGCCATCAGGACAGGGGGGGAAGATACGCAGTATTTT	CAIRTGGEDTQYF
TRBJ1-6	many	TRBD1	TRBV7-2	TGTGCCAGCAGCTTACGCAGGGGGGGTTCACCCCTCCACTTT	CASSLRRGGSPLHF
TRBJ1-6	few	TRBD1	TRBV5-1	TGCGCCAGCAGCGCCGGGACAGAGAGCTATAATTCACCCCTCCACTTT	CASSAGTESYNSPLHF
TRBJ2-3	few	TRBD2	TRBV20-1	TGCAGTGCTAGAGATCCCCAAACTAGCGGGAGGGTCACAGATACGCAGTATTTT	CSARDPQTSGRVTDTQYF